This T cell receptor beta chain was found in a study of beta chain features in type 1 diabetes. The germline V gene has CDR1 SNHLY and CDR2 FYNNEI. Trimming cost V 3 bases and J 7 bases, with 15 bases left between them. This CDR3 comprises 14 residues. In regard to this clone: Its target is not known.

The sequenced template was cDNA made from the entire isolated RNA. The protocol was immunoSEQ multiplex PCR, while the TCRdb copy is restricted to in-frame clones and leaves out a portion. The sample holds 860,000 or so clones, 17% seen once. Findings of the study overall: Across all four CD4+ subsets, people with type 1 diabetes showed modestly shorter TCRB CDR3s.

The V gene is TRBV2, the J gene TRBJ1-2, with D perhaps matching TRBD1 (5 bases). The sequenced sample consisted of naive CD4+ T cells from blood. This clonotype originated in a woman between 18 and 29 years old in good health. CDR3 region: CASSENSGVGGYTF. DNA of the CDR3: TGTGCCAGCAGTGAGAACTCGGGGGTTGGTGGCTACACCTTC.